This T cell receptor (beta chain) was captured in a study of CD8 T cells in Susac syndrome. Background on the study: When their blood was taken, the Susac syndrome patients had either not yet had any therapy, were taking corticosteroids, or were taking intravenous immunoglobulin alone. Study-level findings and limits: Acknowledgment was made by the study that its TCR sequencing and HLA analysis involved a relatively small number of individuals.

The CDR3 extends over 13 amino acids. CDR1 is SGHTA, CDR2 FQGTGA, per germline. With 5 bases clipped from V and 7 bases from J, the junction kept 4 bases outside the gene matches. To note about this clonotype: Its antigen is not identified.

After extraction with the RNeasy kit, roughly 0.45 to 1 ug of the RNA was reverse transcribed using random hexamers. Amplification of the TCR beta CDR3 was carried out by immunoSEQ multiplex PCR, which spanned a total of 54 Vbeta and 13 Jbeta segments. TCRdb analysed the immunoSEQ multiplex PCR reads with MiXCR anew, one entry per CDR3 protein. The sample holds roughly 250,000 distinct CDR3 sequences, about 96% seen once. The chain combines TRBV7-3 with TRBJ2-2, with 7 positions matching TRBD2. This sequence originates from a human donor with Susac syndrome. Sequenced material: CD4+ T cells from PBMCs. The CDR3 sequence is CASSEVAGGELFF. The CDR3 nucleotides are TGTGCCAGCAGCGAGGTAGCGGGCGGGGAGCTGTTTTTT.